This TCR beta chain came from a study of OX40 agonist ivuxolimab in advanced cancers. The repertoire was sequenced with immunoSEQ multiplex PCR; TCRdb's copy has only in-frame clones and lacks some. Among 99,000 or so clones listed, 70% to 85% were seen once. Deletions cut 4 bases from V and 2 bases from J, with 11 bases between. Germline V CDR1 and CDR2: LGHNA, YSLEER. The CDR3 has 14 amino acids. Sample: CD4+ or CD8+ T cells sorted from blood, taken in a trial of the OX40 agonist ivuxolimab. The TCR comes from an adult with an advanced solid tumor such as melanoma, head and neck, liver or kidney cancer. This chain uses TRBV4-3 with TRBJ1-2; a possible D gene is TRBD1 (6 bases). The DNA for the CDR3 is TGCGCCAGCAGCCCGCGGAGGGGGAACTATGGCTACACCTTC. Protein: CASSPRRGNYGYTF.